The source of this TCR beta chain is a study of PD-L1 blockade in urothelial cancer. On the study more broadly: The year 2014 saw patients start atezolizumab, 1,200 mg intravenously every 3 weeks. Previous chemotherapy exposure amounted to 0 to 3 regimens for patients.

Time point indicated: pretreatment peripheral blood. Germline V lookup: CDR1 SGHAT, CDR2 FQDESV (reference sequence). V was shortened by 4 bases and J by 0 bases, with 13 bases between the two germline ends. CDR3 length equals 16 residues. Clones were sequenced by immunoSEQ multiplex PCR, and TCRdb holds only the in-frame ones, with some missing. The sample has around 130,000 clones, less than 85% seen once; the top ten hold roughly 3.5%. This chain connects TRBV11-1 to TRBJ2-1; D may be TRBD2 (5 bases). The starting material was PBMCs, obtained around atezolizumab (anti-PD-L1) treatment. The sequence came from a middle-aged man with urothelial cancer. The DNA of the CDR3 is TGTGCCAGCAGCTCCAAACAAGGGAGCTCCTACAATGAGCAGTTCTTC. Its translation: CASSSKQGSSYNEQFF. The full variable domain, completed using reference TRBV11-1 and TRBJ2-1, is EAEVAQSPRYKITEKSQAVAFWCDPISGHATLYWYRQILGQGPELLVQFQDESVVDDSQLPKDRFSAERLKGVDSTLKIQPAELGDSAMYLCASSSKQGSSYNEQFFGPGTRLTVL.